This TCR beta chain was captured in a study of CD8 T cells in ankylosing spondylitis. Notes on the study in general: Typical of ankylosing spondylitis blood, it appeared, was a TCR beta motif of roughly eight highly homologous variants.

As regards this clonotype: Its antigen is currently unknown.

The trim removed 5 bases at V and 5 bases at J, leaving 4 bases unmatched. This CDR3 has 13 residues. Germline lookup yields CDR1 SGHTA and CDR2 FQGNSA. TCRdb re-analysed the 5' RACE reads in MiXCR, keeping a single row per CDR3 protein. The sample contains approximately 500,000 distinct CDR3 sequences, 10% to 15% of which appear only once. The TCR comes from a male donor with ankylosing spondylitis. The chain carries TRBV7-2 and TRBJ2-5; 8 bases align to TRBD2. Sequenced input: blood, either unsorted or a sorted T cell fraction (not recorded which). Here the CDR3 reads CASSKGLDETQYF. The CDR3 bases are TGTGCCAGCAGCAAGGGACTAGACGAGACCCAGTACTTC.